The present TCR beta chain was sequenced within a study of T cell repertoires in cytomegalovirus infection (dated by TCRdb to between 2017 and 2020). Regarding the study in general: The HLA type of each donor mattered for the analysis, because public TCR beta signatures pointed to carriage of CMV infection along with the matching HLA type. The research as a whole found: Carriers of CMV infection plus the relevant HLA type were discriminated by the cumulative frequency of public TCR beta family members in the study cohort and in an independent approximately 360-donor cohort. The ex vivo response was dominated by HLA-C-restricted CMV-specific TCR beta clonotypes, which also provided the single most frequent clonotype in two of eight donors.

Instrument used: Illumina HiSeq 1500. Through fastp at Q25 and MiXCR, TCRdb rebuilt clones from the public reads, retaining in-frame beta chains. Rows with a matching CDR3 protein are joined into one entry that keeps the most common DNA and genes. This sample comprises 490,000 or so distinct CDR3 sequences, roughly 12% of them detected only once. The ten largest clonotypes hold roughly 10% of the sample. V gives up 3 bases and J gives up 2 bases, and the segment between their germline ends measures 16 bases. CDR1 KGHSH and CDR2 LQKENI are derived from the germline V gene. The CDR3 runs 16 residues from the cysteine to the phenylalanine. Only the CDR3 portion is preserved as DNA: 48 bases, with reading frame beginning at the first base. This clonotype was counted a few times. It lacks a known antigen. The sample holds no much larger clone one base away, and base qualities are not on file.

The receptor was isolated from a human donor in good health (CMV status not recorded). Some clones in this sample may be carry-over from other donors' samples. The source material was PBMCs. The chain joins TRBV18 to TRBJ2-5, with a weak D call of TRBD2 (6 bases match). The CDR3: CASSPGTQLIQETQYF. The nucleotide sequence is given as TGTGCCAGCTCACCTGGGACTCAACTCATTCAAGAGACCCAGTACTTC.